Described below is a single T cell receptor (beta chain) sequence and its context. Antigen: not known. This entry comes from a study of response to subunit inactivated influenza vaccine. Broader study findings: The authors put forward the suggestion that each seasonal influenza vaccination may bring in only a limited number of new T cells.

TCRdb re-called the RT-PCR reads through MiXCR, storing one row per CDR3 protein. This sample has 450,000 to 700,000 distinct CDR3 sequences, with around 13% found just once. The receptor was derived from a man between 50 and 59 years old who received an inactivated influenza vaccine. Sequencing was performed on PBMCs from blood, taken 12 days after vaccination.

The CDR3 bases are TGTGCCTGGAGTGGACATGGAAGGGGGACCCAGTACTTC. It translates to CAWSGHGRGTQYF. The chain recombines TRBV30 with TRBJ2-5; a possible D gene is TRBD1 (5 bases). The V gene's germline CDR1 is GTSNPN and CDR2 SVGIG (reference sequence). V lost 1 base, J lost 7 bases, and 13 bases lay in between. CDR3 length equals 13 residues. Full variable domain (rest looked up from reference TRBV30 and TRBJ2-5): SQTIHQWPATLVQPVGSPLSLECTVEGTSNPNLYWYRQAAGRGLQLLFYSVGIGQISSEVPQNLSASRPQDRQFILSSKKLLLSDSGFYLCAWSGHGRGTQYFGPGTRLLVL.